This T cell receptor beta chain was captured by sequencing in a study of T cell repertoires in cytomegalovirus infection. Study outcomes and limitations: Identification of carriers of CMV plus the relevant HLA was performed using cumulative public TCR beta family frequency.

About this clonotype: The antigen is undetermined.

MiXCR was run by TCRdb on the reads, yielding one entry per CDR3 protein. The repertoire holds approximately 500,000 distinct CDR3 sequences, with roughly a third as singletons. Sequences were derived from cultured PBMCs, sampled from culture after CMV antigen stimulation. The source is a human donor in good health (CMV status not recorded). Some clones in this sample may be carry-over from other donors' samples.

In DNA, the CDR3 is TGTGCCAGCAGCCCGATGGCTAGCGGGAGCACAGATACGCAGTATTTT. Amino acid sequence: CASSPMASGSTDTQYF. The gene calls are TRBV7-8 and TRBJ2-3, with TRBD2 matching 8 bases. The germline gives CDR1 SGHVS, CDR2 FQNEAQ. V lost 5 bases, J lost 0 bases, and 7 bases stayed unmatched. CDR3 length: 16 amino acids.